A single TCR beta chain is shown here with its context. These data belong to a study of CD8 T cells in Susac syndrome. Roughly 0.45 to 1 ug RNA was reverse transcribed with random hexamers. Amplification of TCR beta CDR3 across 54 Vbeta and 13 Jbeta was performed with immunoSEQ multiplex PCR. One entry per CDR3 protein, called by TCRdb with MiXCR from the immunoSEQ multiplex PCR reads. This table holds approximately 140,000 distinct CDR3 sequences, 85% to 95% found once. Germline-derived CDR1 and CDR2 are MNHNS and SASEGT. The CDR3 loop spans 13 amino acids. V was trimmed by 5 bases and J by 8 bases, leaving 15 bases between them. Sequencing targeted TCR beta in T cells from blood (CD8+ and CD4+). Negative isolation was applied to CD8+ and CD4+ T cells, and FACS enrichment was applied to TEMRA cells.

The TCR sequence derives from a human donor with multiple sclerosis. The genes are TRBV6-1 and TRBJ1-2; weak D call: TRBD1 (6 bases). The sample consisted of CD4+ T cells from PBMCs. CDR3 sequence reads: CASSRQAYDGYTF. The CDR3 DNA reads TGTGCCAGCAGTCGACAGGCCTACGACGGCTACACCTTC.